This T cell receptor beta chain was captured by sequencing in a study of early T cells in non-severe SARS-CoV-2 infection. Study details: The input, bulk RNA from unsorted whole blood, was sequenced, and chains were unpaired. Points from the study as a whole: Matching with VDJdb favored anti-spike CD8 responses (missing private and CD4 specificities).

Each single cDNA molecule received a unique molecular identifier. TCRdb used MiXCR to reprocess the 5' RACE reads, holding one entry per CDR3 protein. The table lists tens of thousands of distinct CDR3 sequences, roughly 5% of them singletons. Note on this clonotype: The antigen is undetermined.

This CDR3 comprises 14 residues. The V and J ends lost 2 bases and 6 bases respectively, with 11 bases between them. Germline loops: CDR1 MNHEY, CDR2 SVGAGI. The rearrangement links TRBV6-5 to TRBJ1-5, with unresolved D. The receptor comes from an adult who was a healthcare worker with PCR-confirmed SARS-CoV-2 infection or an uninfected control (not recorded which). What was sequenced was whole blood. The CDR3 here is CASSYDPLGQPQHF. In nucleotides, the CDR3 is TGTGCCAGCAGTTACGACCCCCTGGGTCAGCCCCAGCATTTT.